This T cell receptor beta chain was captured by sequencing in a study of cytomegalovirus exposure and HLA in healthy donors. Overall study findings and caveats: TCR beta V- and J-gene trimming, according to a later analysis, was linked to a missense DCLRE1C variant. Per a later analysis, about 15,000 TCR beta sequences showed association with HLA alleles at 0.05 false discovery rate. Earlier analysis found most TCR beta V segments productive about 87% or about 30% of the time. Specificity for CMV antigens was confirmed in vitro for a few of the CMV-associated chains.

PCR employed 60 Vbeta and 13 Jbeta primers. The table came from immunoSEQ multiplex PCR; TCRdb's copy has only in-frame clones and leaves some out. The sample yields 150,000 to 200,000 clones, 75% to 90% seen once. This clone was counted between two and nine times. As yet, its antigen is unknown. Other DNA sequences within the sample encode an identical CDR3. The CDR3 sequence is 15 residues long. Trimming removed 1 base at V and 2 bases at J, with 9 bases between. The germline CDR1 and CDR2 sequences are MGHRA and YSYEKL. The sample comprised PBMCs. The receptor was derived from a male donor in good health and CMV-seronegative. The chain uses TRBV4-1 and TRBJ1-5; D remains ambiguous. CDR3 sequence (DNA): TGCGCCAGCAGCCAAGTCCAAGCGGGCAATCAGCCCCAGCATTTT. It translates to CASSQVQAGNQPQHF.